This T cell receptor beta chain emerged from a study of CD8+ T cells in alopecia areata. As for this clone: Antigen specificity is unknown.

The sequencing template was cDNA reverse transcribed from extracted RNA. Method: immunoSEQ multiplex PCR; TCRdb's copy keeps in-frame clones and lacks some. The table has fewer than 90,000 clones, 45% to 60% seen once. The CDR3 runs to 12 residues. From germline, CDR1 is MNHEY and CDR2 SMNVEV (reference sequence). The V end lost 5 bases, the J end lost 3 bases, and 6 bases lay between the germline ends. Whole-study findings and limits: Lesional scalp exceeded normal scalp in clonality, especially in alopecia totalis/universalis.

Isolation of CD4+ and CD8+ T cells from PBMCs was achieved by sorting. What was sequenced was NKG2D-high CD8+ T cells sorted from blood. The receptor comes from a human donor with alopecia areata. The chain carries TRBV27 and TRBJ2-3; D call uncertain. CDR3: CASSPRTDTQYF. The DNA for the CDR3 is TGTGCCAGCAGTCCAAGGACAGATACGCAGTATTTT.